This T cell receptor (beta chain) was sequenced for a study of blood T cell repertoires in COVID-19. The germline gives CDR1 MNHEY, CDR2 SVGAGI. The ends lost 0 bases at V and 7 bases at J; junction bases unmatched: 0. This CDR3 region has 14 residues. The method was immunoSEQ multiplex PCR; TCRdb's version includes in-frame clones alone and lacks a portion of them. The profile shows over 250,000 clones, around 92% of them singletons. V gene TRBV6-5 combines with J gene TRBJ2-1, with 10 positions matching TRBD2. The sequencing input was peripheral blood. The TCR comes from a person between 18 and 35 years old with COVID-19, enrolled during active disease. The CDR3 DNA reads TGTGCCAGCAGTTACTCGACTAGCGGGAATGAGCAGTTCTTC. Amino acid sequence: CASSYSTSGNEQFF.